Listed below are T cell receptor beta chains from one sample, sequenced in a study of OX40 agonist ivuxolimab in advanced cancers. Libraries were prepared by immunoSEQ multiplex PCR; TCRdb keeps only in-frame clonotypes and omits some of them. The table shows approximately 40,000 clones, with 75% to 85% occurring only once. The sequencing used CD4+ or CD8+ T cells sorted from blood, collected in a trial of the OX40 agonist ivuxolimab. These receptors were obtained from an adult with an advanced solid tumor such as melanoma, head and neck, liver or kidney cancer. The CDR3 runs from the conserved cysteine through the conserved F or W. The D gene is left open where the match is weak. Clone size is shown for a subset of rows, as once, few, many or a class of expanded clone.

V gene	clone size	J gene	D gene	CDR3 DNA	CDR3 protein
TRBV5-1	.	TRBJ1-1	.	TGCGCCAGCAGCACTGAGAACACTGAAGCTTTCTTT	CASSTENTEAFF
TRBV20-1	few	TRBJ2-1	.	TGCAGTGACTCCCCCTACAATGAGCAGTTCTTC	CSDSPYNEQFF
TRBV7-3	once	TRBJ2-1	.	TGTGCCAGCAGCTTAAGCCCTAGCGATGAGCAGTTCTTC	CASSLSPSDEQFF
TRBV2	.	TRBJ2-1	.	TGTGCCAGCAGTGACAGTAGGGGCGGAGTAGGTGAGCAGTTCTTC	CASSDSRGGVGEQFF
TRBV5-6	.	TRBJ1-2	TRBD1	TGTGCCAGCAGCTTGGCGGGGACAGGGGATGGCTACACCTTC	CASSLAGTGDGYTF
TRBV7-3	once	TRBJ2-1	.	TGTGCCAGCAGCTTAACGTCAATAAATGAGCAGTTCTTC	CASSLTSINEQFF
TRBV7-6	.	TRBJ1-1	.	TGTGCCAGCAGACTAGGAAGTGGCGATCGGGCAGGCACTGAAGCTTTCTTT	CASRLGSGDRAGTEAFF
TRBV7-3	.	TRBJ1-1	TRBD1	TGTGCCAGCAGCTTAACAGGGGGCGCGGCTGAAGCTTTCTTT	CASSLTGGAAEAFF
TRBV5-1	few	TRBJ1-1	.	TGCGCCAGCAGTAGGACGAAGGCCACTGAAGCTTTCTTT	CASSRTKATEAFF
TRBV6-4	.	TRBJ1-1	.	TGTGCCAGCAGTGTACAGCCTACGGCGGAAGCTTTCTTT	CASSVQPTAEAFF
TRBV5-8	.	TRBJ2-3	TRBD2	TGTGCCAGCAGCTCCGGGACTAGCGTGGAAGATACGCAGTATTTT	CASSSGTSVEDTQYF
TRBV5-6	.	TRBJ1-6	.	TGTGCCAGCAGCTCCCCCAGTGACCGGGGGACTAATTCACCCCTCCACTTT	CASSSPSDRGTNSPLHF
TRBV10-3	.	TRBJ1-1	.	TGTGCCATCAGGGCTGCCGAAAACACTGAAGCTTTCTTT	CAIRAAENTEAFF
TRBV12-2	few	TRBJ1-6	.	TGTGCAAGTCGCCCCCGGGGTTCACCCCTCCACTTT	CASRPRGSPLHF
TRBV29-1	.	TRBJ2-7	.	TGCAGCGTAGCCAGGGGTACCTACGAGCAGTACTTC	CSVARGTYEQYF
TRBV4-1	.	TRBJ1-5	TRBD1	TGCGCCAGCAGCCTCGACAGGGTGAATCAGCCCCAGCATTTT	CASSLDRVNQPQHF
TRBV28	.	TRBJ2-2	TRBD1	TGTGCCAGTCGGACAGGGGGCACCACCGGGGAGCTGTTTTTT	CASRTGGTTGELFF
TRBV7-2	.	TRBJ1-5	TRBD1	TGTGCCAGCAGCTTATTTGGGCAGGGGGGCGGCCAGCCCCAGCATTTT	CASSLFGQGGGQPQHF
TRBV7-8	few	TRBJ2-7	.	TGTGCCAGCAGCTTAGCTTTTGGGTTTCGCAGGGAGCAGTACTTC	CASSLAFGFRREQYF
TRBV30	.	TRBJ2-2	.	TGTGCCTGGAGTGCCCGCGACAGCACCGGGGAGCTGTTTTTT	CAWSARDSTGELFF
TRBV5-6	.	TRBJ2-7	.	TGTGCCAGCAGCTTGAGTTCGACCTACGAGCAGTACTTC	CASSLSSTYEQYF
TRBV9	.	TRBJ2-5	TRBD2	TGTGCCAGCAGCGTAAACCCCGGGAGGGGGGAGACCCAGTACTTC	CASSVNPGRGETQYF
TRBV7-5	.	TRBJ2-7	.	TGTGTCAGAAGTCTTCCGGGTTCCTACGAGCAGTACTTC	CVRSLPGSYEQYF
TRBV4-3	.	TRBJ1-4	.	TGCGCCAGCAGCCAAGCTGGCGCTGGGGATGAAAAACTGTTTTTT	CASSQAGAGDEKLFF
TRBV7-9	.	TRBJ1-6	.	TGTGCCAGCAGCTTATCGAATTCACCCCTCCACTTT	CASSLSNSPLHF
TRBV7-3	.	TRBJ2-2	TRBD1	TGTGCCAGCAGCTCTTACAGGGGGCGGGACACCGGGGAGCTGTTTTTT	CASSSYRGRDTGELFF
TRBV5-6	.	TRBJ2-1	.	TGTGCCAGCAGCTTTGTTAGCGCGGGGAATGAGCAGTTCTTC	CASSFVSAGNEQFF
TRBV5-8	.	TRBJ1-2	.	TGTGCCAGCAGCTTGTTCCAGGGACCCTATGGCTACACCTTC	CASSLFQGPYGYTF
TRBV25-1	.	TRBJ1-6	TRBD1	TGTGCCAGCAGGACCCAGGGGGAATCCTCCTATAATTCACCCCTCCACTTT	CASRTQGESSYNSPLHF
TRBV19	.	TRBJ2-1	.	TGTGCCAGTAGTAGCGGGGACAAGTTTAGCGATGAGCAGTTCTTC	CASSSGDKFSDEQFF
TRBV28	.	TRBJ1-2	.	TGTGCCAGCAGTTCGCGGTATGGCTACACCTTC	CASSSRYGYTF
TRBV20-1	.	TRBJ2-7	.	TGCAGTGCTATAAATGCCAGGGAGCAGTACTTC	CSAINAREQYF
TRBV7-3	.	TRBJ1-5	.	TGTGCCAGCAGCCCCCATGTGCAGCCCCAGCATTTT	CASSPHVQPQHF
TRBV6-1	.	TRBJ2-3	.	TGTGCCAGCAGTGAAGCTAGTGTGGATACGCAGTATTTT	CASSEASVDTQYF
TRBV18	once	TRBJ2-7	.	TGTGCCAGCTCACCGAACAGGGTCTCCTCCTACGAGCAGTACTTC	CASSPNRVSSYEQYF
TRBV19	few	TRBJ2-6	TRBD1	TGTGCCAGTAGTCTGACAGGGGGCGTTTCTGGGGCCAACGTCCTGACTTTC	CASSLTGGVSGANVLTF
TRBV5-1	once	TRBJ2-7	.	TGCGCCAGCAGCTTGGAGGGGCTCGGCGAGCAGTACTTC	CASSLEGLGEQYF
TRBV6-1	.	TRBJ1-6	.	TGTGCCAGCAGTGAAAAGGCTGGCAGGGTGGGCTCACCCCTCCACTTT	CASSEKAGRVGSPLHF
TRBV5-6	.	TRBJ2-3	TRBD2	TGTGCCAGCAGCCTAGCGGGGCGGGGAGCAGATACGCAGTATTTT	CASSLAGRGADTQYF
TRBV5-6	.	TRBJ2-7	.	TGTGCCAGCAGCCCAAGGGGACGCGAGGCCGAGCAGTACTTC	CASSPRGREAEQYF
TRBV19	.	TRBJ1-1	.	TGTGCCAGCCGATCTAGAAACAGAATAAACACTGAAGCTTTCTTT	CASRSRNRINTEAFF
TRBV7-2	.	TRBJ1-2	.	TGTGCCAGCAGCCCCCCAGCGGGCTCTAACTATGGCTACACCTTC	CASSPPAGSNYGYTF
TRBV5-1	.	TRBJ1-1	.	TGCGCCAGCAGCTTGAACACTGAAGCTTTCTTT	CASSLNTEAFF
TRBV5-4	.	TRBJ1-1	.	TGTGCCAGCAGCTCGCACTGGTTGAACACTGAAGCTTTCTTT	CASSSHWLNTEAFF
TRBV7-3	.	TRBJ2-3	.	TGTGCCAGCAGCTTAAGAGGACAGATTACAGATACGCAGTATTTT	CASSLRGQITDTQYF
TRBV5-6	.	TRBJ1-5	.	TGTGCCAGCAGCTTGGATTCGGGACCCCAGCATTTT	CASSLDSGPQHF
TRBV15	.	TRBJ1-2	.	TGTGCCACCAGCAGAGATAGGGCCCAGGTTTATGGCTACACCTTC	CATSRDRAQVYGYTF
TRBV11-3	.	TRBJ2-5	.	TGTGCCAGCAGCTACGGGGTACAAGAGACCCAGTACTTC	CASSYGVQETQYF